This T cell receptor (beta chain) came from a study of blood T cell repertoires in COVID-19. Here immunoSEQ multiplex PCR was the method, and the copy in TCRdb shows in-frame clones only, minus some. The data hold roughly 50,000 clones, with 80% to 90% observed a single time. The V gene end was trimmed by 1 base and the J gene end by 0 bases; junction bases not matched to a gene: 2. This CDR3 has 16 residues. Per the germline V gene, CDR1 is MGHRA and CDR2 is YSYEKL. The source is a woman aged 80 or over with acute or convalescent COVID-19. The sequenced sample consisted of peripheral blood. The chain is built from TRBV4-1 and TRBJ1-1, with 10 positions matching TRBD1. In DNA, the CDR3 is TGCGCCAGCAGCCAAGGGACAGGGGGACTGAACACTGAAGCTTTCTTT. This sequence encodes CASSQGTGGLNTEAFF.